Sequencing of this T cell receptor beta chain was carried out in a study of blood T cell repertoires in COVID-19. Study summary: Specimens from acute and convalescent COVID-19 originated in the United States, Italy and Spain. Sample material is recorded as cDNA or gDNA derived from T cells, B-cell-depleted T cells, or PBMCs.

V gave up 5 bases and J gave up 2 bases, with 13 bases separating them. Germline assignment: CDR1 SGHTA and CDR2 FQGNSA. The CDR3 totals 15 residues. Study processing details: Reference gene primer amplification in the assay estimated nucleated cell counts. Only in-frame clones appear in the TCRdb table, and some are missing; sequencing was by immunoSEQ multiplex PCR. D and trimming were read from the DNA, whereas the V and J calls and clone size are those reported in that table. In the table there are 90,000 to 130,000 clones, 76% of which are singletons. V and J are TRBV7-2 and TRBJ2-1; D is undetermined. The sequencing input was peripheral blood. The clonotype was recovered from a woman older than 75 with acute or convalescent COVID-19. In nucleotides, the CDR3 is TGTGCCAGCAGCGAGCAGGTTGCCACCTACAATGAGCAGTTCTTC. Amino acid sequence: CASSEQVATYNEQFF.